The next 17 T cell receptor beta chains were all read from a single sample in a study of blood T cells in healthy people across ages. With a J-beta primer mix and a sample-barcoded 5' primer, a second PCR ran about 7 to 12 cycles. TCRdb redid the calling of the 5' RACE reads with MiXCR, one entry per CDR3 protein. The repertoire includes about 1 million distinct CDR3 sequences, less than 50% of them detected once, and about 19% sits in the top ten. The sample taken for sequencing was blood. These receptors originate from a woman aged 55 to 70 in good health.

This clonotype was recorded a few times. This chain links TRBV12-3 or TRBV12-4 with TRBJ1-2; the D gene is possibly TRBD1 (5 bases). This CDR3 is built from 15 residues. The V end lost 5 bases, the J end lost 1 base, and 14 bases lay between the germline ends. CDR3 DNA: TGTGCCAGCAGTCCAAACGAGGGGTTTAACTATGGCTACACCTTC. Translating it yields CASSPNEGFNYGYTF.

This clonotype showed up just a few times. V usage is TRBV27 and J usage is TRBJ2-3; TRBD1 is a possible D gene (5 bases). CDR3 length equals 15 residues. The germline V gene has CDR1 MNHEY and CDR2 SMNVEV (reference sequence). V was pared by 2 bases and J by 2 bases, with 11 bases between. Here the CDR3 DNA reads TGTGCCAGCAGTTTACAGGGAAGAGACACAGATACGCAGTATTTT. Protein: CASSLQGRDTDTQYF.

This clonotype has more than one count but fewer than ten. The chain couples TRBV12-3 or TRBV12-4 to TRBJ2-4; 15 nucleotides match TRBD2. The CDR3 spans 19 residues. After removal of 6 bases from V and 1 base from J, the junction contained 10 bases not matched to a gene. The chain's CDR3 is CASSYGTSGRMGAKNIQYF. DNA of the CDR3: TGTGCCAGCAGCTATGGGACTAGCGGGAGGATGGGGGCCAAAAACATTCAGTACTTC.

This clonotype showed up many times. The CDR3 DNA is TGCAGCGTTGATGAAAGACCCTATGGCTACACCTTC. Translating it yields CSVDERPYGYTF. This chain connects TRBV29-1 to TRBJ1-2, with no clear D. This CDR3 is 12 amino acids long. The germline V and J ends were trimmed by 3 bases and 4 bases, with 9 bases remaining between them. CDR1 and CDR2 (germline): SQVTM, ANQGSEA.

The chain recombines TRBV24-1 with TRBJ2-6, with D unclear. Germline V lookup: CDR1 KGHDR, CDR2 SFDVKD. V lost 4 bases and J 2 bases, leaving 11 bases between the germline ends. CDR3 length: 16 amino acids. The CDR3 nucleotides are TGTGCCACCAGTGACCCGGACCGGGCTGGGGCCAACGTCCTGACTTTC. It codes for CATSDPDRAGANVLTF.

The chain links TRBV5-1 to TRBJ2-7; 9 bases match TRBD2. V dropped 1 base and J dropped 4; count of bases not matched to a gene: 15. The CDR3 length is 18 residues. Per the germline V gene, CDR1 is SGHRS and CDR2 is YFSETQ. The CDR3 DNA follows: TGCGCCAGCAGCTTGTTCAGAGCGTCGGGACTAGCAGTTTACGAGCAGTACTTC. It encodes CASSLFRASGLAVYEQYF.

This clonotype was counted between two and nine times. The chain has TRBV21-1 and TRBJ2-4. TRBV21-1 is shown as a pseudogene. The CDR3 extends over 16 amino acids. CDR3 DNA: TGTGCCAGCAGCAAAGGCACGACTCTAGCCAAAAACATTCAGTACTTC. Residues: CASSKGTTLAKNIQYF.

This chain uses TRBV5-6 with TRBJ2-7; 9 bases match TRBD2. V trimming: 1 base; J trimming: 0 bases; junction bases outside the gene matches: 8. The CDR3 spans 17 residues. The germline V gene encodes CDR1 SGHDT and CDR2 YYEEEE. CDR3 DNA sequence: TGTGCCAGCAGCTTGCATCTAGCGGGAACAAACTCCTACGAGCAGTACTTC. It yields the protein CASSLHLAGTNSYEQYF. The full variable domain, in which reference TRBV5-6 and TRBJ2-7 provide the parts outside the CDR3, is DAGVTQSPTHLIKTRGQQVTLRCSPKSGHDTVSWYQQALGQGPQFIFQYYEEEERQRGNFPDRFSGHQFPNYSSELNVNALLLGDSALYLCASSLHLAGTNSYEQYFGPGTRLTVT.

This CDR3 is CASSDLQGTQHF. The CDR3 DNA reads as TGTGCCAGCAGTGACCTACAGGGGACCCAGCATTTT. This sequence joins TRBV25-1 and TRBJ1-5; 7 positions agree with TRBD1. After removal of 3 bases from V and 11 bases from J, the junction contained 4 bases not matched to a gene. CDR3 length: 12 residues. The germline V gene encodes CDR1 MGHDK and CDR2 SYGVNS.

This clonotype was seen more than once but under ten times. The chain has TRBV6-2 or TRBV6-3 and TRBJ2-7; 9 bases match TRBD1. J lost 3 bases, V lost 6 bases, and 9 bases had no gene match. The CDR3 contains 15 residues. The germline gives CDR1 MNHEY, CDR2 SVGEGT. The CDR3 bases are TGTGCCAGCAGACCTTCCGGGACAGGGTTCTACGAGCAGTACTTC. It encodes CASRPSGTGFYEQYF.

The count of this clonotype is one. This rearrangement joins TRBV7-9 to TRBJ2-3; 8 bases fit TRBD1. Germline lookup yields CDR1 SEHNR and CDR2 FQNEAQ (reference sequence). The junction had 5 bases not matched to a gene; V was cut back by 3 bases and J by 6 bases. CDR3 length: 14 amino acids. The CDR3 DNA sequence: TGTGCCAGCAGCTTGGCAGGGGGCTATGATACGCAGTATTTT. The encoded protein is CASSLAGGYDTQYF.

The chain has TRBV12-3 or TRBV12-4 and TRBJ2-2; unclear D gene. V was cut by 5 bases and J by 7 bases, with 11 bases left in between. CDR3 length equals 13 residues. CDR3: CASSPGTYGELFF. The CDR3, as DNA: TGTGCCAGCAGTCCCGGCACCTACGGGGAGCTGTTTTTT.

In the case of this clonotype: A much larger clone lies one base from this, so it may be a read error. This chain joins TRBV11-2 and TRBJ2-1; 8 bases map to TRBD1. This CDR3 comprises 13 residues. Per germline, CDR1 SGHAT and CDR2 FQNNGV. The CDR3 DNA reads TGTGCCAGCAGCTTAGATAGAAGGACAGGGTGGTACTTC. Translating it yields CASSLDRRTGWYF.

There are a few counts of this clonotype. This chain uses TRBV12-3 or TRBV12-4 with TRBJ2-3; no clear D gene. Trimming stripped 6 bases from V and 6 bases from J, with 10 bases between. This CDR3 has 12 amino acids. The chain's CDR3 is CASRRLGDTQYF. The CDR3 DNA follows: TGTGCCAGCAGGCGTTTGGGGGATACGCAGTATTTT.

The V call is TRBV25-1, the J call TRBJ2-5; D may be TRBD2 (7 bases). Trimming stripped 7 bases from V and 4 bases from J, with 16 bases between. Germline CDR1 reads MGHDK; CDR2 reads SYGVNS. CDR3 length: 14 residues. CDR3 DNA: TGTGCCAGCAATCTGGGGGGGGGCCTAGAGACCCAGTACTTC. Protein: CASNLGGGLETQYF.

This chain's CDR3 is CASSYRAGAGGNEQFF. CDR3 bases: TGTGCCAGCAGTTACCGCGCGGGGGCGGGGGGCAATGAGCAGTTCTTC. The chain is built from TRBV6-2 or TRBV6-3 and TRBJ2-1; 8 bases line up with TRBD2. The V and J ends lost 2 bases and 6 bases, in that order; junction bases with no gene match: 9. Germline V gene lookup returns CDR1 MNHEY and CDR2 SVGEGT. This CDR3 contains 16 residues.

This clonotype has a handful of counts. V is TRBV20-1 and J is TRBJ2-5; TRBD1 might be the D (6 bases). Looked up from germline, CDR1 is DFQATT and CDR2 is SNEGSKA (reference sequence). V shed 6 bases and J shed 7 bases, with 18 bases lying between them. This CDR3 spans 13 amino acids. As DNA, the CDR3 is TGCAGTGCCCTGGGACACTTGCTTTGGACCCAGTACTTC. It encodes CSALGHLLWTQYF.